One and the same sample provided the 30 T cell receptor beta chains below, sequenced in a study of CD8 T cells in ankylosing spondylitis. TCRdb itself ran the 5' RACE reads through MiXCR, one entry per CDR3 protein. Of 150,000 to 200,000 distinct CDR3 sequences listed, about 13% were seen once; the top ten hold about 17%. What was sequenced was blood, either unsorted or a sorted T cell fraction (not recorded which). The receptors originated from a male donor with ankylosing spondylitis or in good health (not recorded which).

The chain employs TRBV27 and TRBJ2-7; D unclear. The CDR3 extends over 12 amino acids. Germline CDR1 is MNHEY and CDR2 is SMNVEV (reference sequence). V was cut by 3 bases and J by 6 bases, with 9 bases left in between. CDR3 residues: CASSFGRFEQYF. DNA for the CDR3: TGTGCCAGCAGTTTCGGGCGATTCGAGCAGTACTTC.

The CDR3 coding sequence is TGTGCCAGCAGCACTCCTCCGGGACGGTATTCCTACGAGCAGTACTTC. Encoded protein: CASSTPPGRYSYEQYF. The chain links TRBV11-2 to TRBJ2-7; perhaps D is TRBD1 or TRBD2 (5 bases each). V lost 5 bases and J 1 base, leaving 18 bases between the germline ends. The germline gives CDR1 SGHAT, CDR2 FQNNGV. CDR3 length equals 16 residues. Variable domain in full (rest from reference TRBV11-2 and TRBJ2-7): EAGVAQSPRYKIIEKRQSVAFWCNPISGHATLYWYQQILGQGPKLLIQFQNNGVVDDSQLPKDRFSAERLKGVDSTLKIQPAKLEDSAVYLCASSTPPGRYSYEQYFGPGTRLTVT.

This clonotype came up a few times. The chain combines TRBV7-9 with TRBJ2-3; TRBD1 is a possible D gene (5 bases). CDR1 SEHNR and CDR2 FQNEAQ come from the germline V gene (reference sequence). Between the trimmed V and J ends, which lost 5 bases and 3 bases, there was a span of 15 bases. The CDR3 is 15 amino acids. The CDR3 DNA is TGTGCCAGCAGCCCCCAGGGATATGGAACAGATACGCAGTATTTT. It translates to CASSPQGYGTDTQYF.

This clonotype was seen a few times. The genes are TRBV7-9 and TRBJ1-5; possible D gene TRBD1, 6 bases. The germline V and J ends were trimmed by 6 bases and 3 bases, with 15 bases remaining between them. The CDR3 loop spans 15 amino acids. Germline CDR1 SEHNR, CDR2 FQNEAQ (reference sequence). The CDR3 DNA is TGTGCCAGCAGTCCACAGGGTTCAACCAATCAGCCCCAGCATTTT. This translates into CASSPQGSTNQPQHF.

This chain links TRBV5-6 with TRBJ2-5; D is possibly TRBD1 or TRBD2 (5 bases each). Germline V gives CDR1 SGHDT, CDR2 YYEEEE. V dropped 0 bases and J dropped 3 bases, with 21 bases sitting between them. The CDR3 contains 18 residues. This CDR3 is CASSLDEGFRGVEETQYF. CDR3 bases: TGTGCCAGCAGCTTGGACGAGGGATTTCGGGGCGTAGAAGAGACCCAGTACTTC.

In this sample, this clonotype turned up a few times. J is TRBJ2-1 and V is TRBV4-1, with 9 bases aligning to TRBD1. CDR1 MGHRA and CDR2 YSYEKL come from the germline V gene. Germline trimming cut 4 bases from V and 6 bases from J; bases unmatched to any gene: 10. The CDR3 has 16 residues. The CDR3 DNA sequence: TGCGCCAGCAGCCCCACTGGACAGGGGTTTTTCAATGAGCAGTTCTTC. The encoded protein is CASSPTGQGFFNEQFF.

This clonotype was observed a handful of times. The chain links TRBV15 to TRBJ2-7; 10 nucleotides align to TRBD1. Germline CDR1 is LNHNV and CDR2 is YYDKDF (reference sequence). The V gene end was trimmed by 3 bases and the J gene end by 6 bases; junction bases not matched to a gene: 8. The CDR3 consists of 15 residues. The CDR3 DNA sequence: TGTGCCACCAGCAGGCCCGGGGACAGGGGAGGCGAGCAGTACTTC. Translating it yields CATSRPGDRGGEQYF. The full variable domain, with the rest looked up from reference TRBV15 and TRBJ2-7, is DAMVIQNPRYQVTQFGKPVTLSCSQTLNHNVMYWYQQKSSQAPKLLFHYYDKDFNNEADTPDNFQSRRPNTSFCFLDIRSPGLGDTAMYLCATSRPGDRGGEQYFGPGTRLTVT.

The chain uses TRBV10-3 and TRBJ2-5, with 13 bases lining up with TRBD2. The CDR3 totals 18 residues. J gave up 1 base and V 0 bases, and 5 bases lay outside the gene matches. The germline CDR1 and CDR2 sequences are ENHRY and SYGVKD. As DNA, the CDR3 is TGTGCCATCAGTGAGTCTGGACTAGCGGGGGAGATCCAAGAGACCCAGTACTTC. It encodes CAISESGLAGEIQETQYF.

This clonotype was seen a few times. The chain has TRBV7-9 and TRBJ2-5; perhaps TRBD1 as D (6 bases). The V end lost 5 bases, the J end lost 1 base, and 11 bases lay between the germline ends. CDR1 and CDR2 (germline): SEHNR, FQNEAQ (reference sequence). The CDR3 has 14 residues. The DNA of the CDR3 is TGTGCCAGCAGCCTTCGGACAGCCCAAGAGACCCAGTACTTC. The encoded protein is CASSLRTAQETQYF.

V gene TRBV6-1 combines with J gene TRBJ1-2; D is uncertain. Trimming pared 2 bases from V and 2 bases from J, leaving 9 bases between. Germline assignment: CDR1 MNHNS and CDR2 SASEGT. This CDR3 is built from 14 residues. The CDR3 loop is CASSELGSNYGYTF. The DNA for the CDR3 is TGTGCCAGCAGTGAACTCGGCAGCAACTATGGCTACACCTTC.

This clonotype was detected only a few times. The chain carries TRBV2 and TRBJ2-7; TRBD1 aligns across 7 bases. The CDR3 is 15 residues long. Germline V lookup: CDR1 SNHLY, CDR2 FYNNEI. Losses at the gene ends were 6 bases for V and 6 bases for J; bases not matched to a gene: 14. The CDR3 nucleotides are TGTGCCAGCAGCGAAACGGAGACAGGGATCGGCGAGCAGTACTTC. It translates to CASSETETGIGEQYF.

This clonotype occurred many times. The genes are TRBV12-3 or TRBV12-4 and TRBJ1-4, with unresolved D. V dropped 5 bases and J dropped 5 bases, with 18 bases sitting between them. The CDR3 contains 16 residues. The CDR3 protein is CASSPSPVMTNEKLFF. The CDR3 DNA is TGTGCCAGCAGTCCCTCCCCGGTGATGACGAATGAAAAACTGTTTTTT.

This rearrangement joins TRBV5-1 to TRBJ2-5, with TRBD2 identical over 9 bases. Germline values: CDR1 SGHRS, CDR2 YFSETQ. There are 13 residues in the CDR3. V shed 5 bases, J shed 6 bases, and the junction held 5 bases outside the gene matches. The CDR3 region has the DNA TGCGCCAGCAGTTTAGCGGGAGACAAGACCCAGTACTTC. Its protein is CASSLAGDKTQYF.

This clonotype was observed a handful of times. V and J are TRBV25-1 and TRBJ1-6, with D possibly being TRBD1 (5 bases). The CDR3 contains 14 residues. Trimming cost V 6 bases and J 6 bases, with 12 bases left between them. In germline, CDR1 is MGHDK, CDR2 SYGVNS. CDR3 DNA sequence: TGTGCCAGCAGGGGGACGGATTTTAATTCACCCCTCCACTTT. Protein sequence: CASRGTDFNSPLHF.

This clonotype came up many times. The junction does not match germline at one end; this may be a read error. V is TRBV2 and J is TRBJ1-6; D gene ambiguous. Per germline, CDR1 SNHLY and CDR2 FYNNEI. The CDR3 runs to 15 residues. The CDR3 region is CASREGSSYNSPLHF. In DNA form, the CDR3 reads TGTGCCAGCAGGGAAGGGAGCTCCTATAATTCACCCCTCCACTTT.

This clonotype was counted at least ten times. The V and J genes are TRBV7-9 and TRBJ2-5; 8 nucleotides line up with TRBD2. The CDR3 totals 17 residues. With 2 bases clipped from V and 0 bases from J, the junction kept 8 bases outside the gene matches. Per germline, CDR1 SEHNR and CDR2 FQNEAQ (reference sequence). The DNA of the CDR3 is TGTGCCAGCAGCTTACTTAGCGGGGAGCTTTACCAAGAGACCCAGTACTTC. Residues: CASSLLSGELYQETQYF.

The chain combines TRBV12-3 or TRBV12-4 with TRBJ2-1; the D call may be TRBD1 or TRBD2 (6 bases each). This CDR3 is 16 amino acids long. The germline V and J ends were trimmed by 3 bases and 9 bases, with 21 bases remaining between them. CDR3 DNA: TGTGCCAGCAGTTTGACAGGCAGCGGGTTCTACGGTGAGCAGTTCTTC. Translating it yields CASSLTGSGFYGEQFF.

V gene TRBV2 combines with J gene TRBJ2-3; TRBD2 is a possible D gene (6 bases). Germline V gene data show CDR1 as SNHLY and CDR2 as FYNNEI. V was shortened by 4 bases and J by 2 bases, with 7 bases between the two germline ends. This CDR3 contains 13 residues. For the CDR3, the DNA is TGTGCCAGCAGTGGGGAGGACACAGATACGCAGTATTTT. It encodes CASSGEDTDTQYF. Full variable domain (outside the CDR3, taken from reference TRBV2 and TRBJ2-3): EPEVTQTPSHQVTQMGQEVILRCVPISNHLYFYWYRQILGQKVEFLVSFYNNEISEKSEIFDDQFSVERPDGSNFTLKIRSTKLEDSAMYFCASSGEDTDTQYFGPGTRLTVL.

This clonotype was seen at least ten times. The chain uses TRBV12-3 or TRBV12-4 and TRBJ2-3; possible D gene TRBD2, 6 bases. CDR3 length: 16 residues. The V end lost 7 bases, the J end lost 2 bases, and 19 bases lay between the germline ends. The CDR3 reads CASTQRAGHLTDTQYF. The CDR3 coding sequence is TGTGCCAGCACCCAAAGGGCGGGGCACCTCACAGATACGCAGTATTTT.

This chain uses TRBV12-3 or TRBV12-4 with TRBJ2-3, with D perhaps TRBD2 (5 bases). V was shortened by 1 base and J by 4 bases, with 18 bases between the two germline ends. This CDR3 contains 17 residues. This chain's CDR3 is CASSLEGGEVGSDTQYF. As DNA, the CDR3 is TGTGCCAGCAGTTTAGAAGGAGGTGAGGTGGGATCAGATACGCAGTATTTT.

This clonotype was detected a few times. J is TRBJ1-5 and V is TRBV27; tentative D call: TRBD1 (6 bases). The CDR3 runs to 15 residues. The ends were cut back, 4 bases at V and 0 bases at J, with 10 bases in the middle. Germline CDR1 MNHEY, CDR2 SMNVEV (reference sequence). The DNA of the CDR3 is TGTGCCAGCAGTTATACAGGGCGTAGCAATCAGCCCCAGCATTTT. It yields the protein CASSYTGRSNQPQHF.

The chain uses TRBV6-1 and TRBJ2-4; D remains unclear. The CDR3 sequence is 14 residues long. V was pared by 6 bases and J by 2 bases, with 11 bases between. Per the germline V gene, CDR1 is MNHNS and CDR2 is SASEGT. CDR3 in amino acids: CASSSLGSKNIQYF. CDR3 nucleotide sequence: TGTGCCAGCAGCTCCCTCGGGTCCAAAAACATTCAGTACTTC.

This clonotype turned up a few times. The chain couples TRBV3-1 to TRBJ2-6, with 10 bases lining up with TRBD2. The J segment lost 1 base and the V segment lost 11 bases, leaving 5 bases of the junction unmatched. This CDR3 region has 15 residues. Germline CDR1 and CDR2: LGHDT and YNNKEL (reference sequence). The CDR3 DNA sequence: TGTGCCCCCAGGGGACTAGCGTCTGGGGCCAACGTCCTGACTTTC. Its protein is CAPRGLASGANVLTF.

This chain links TRBV30 with TRBJ1-1, with D perhaps TRBD1 (6 bases). Trimming took off 4 bases at V and 4 bases at J, with 16 bases between the two ends. The CDR3 loop spans 14 amino acids. CDR1 is GTSNPN, CDR2 SVGIG, per germline (reference sequence). The CDR3 here is CAWTFSGDATEAFF. As DNA, the CDR3 is TGTGCCTGGACGTTTTCAGGGGATGCCACTGAAGCTTTCTTT.

The V and J genes are TRBV7-9 and TRBJ2-1, with D perhaps TRBD1 (5 bases). This CDR3 is built from 14 residues. The germline V and J ends were trimmed by 5 bases and 2 bases, with 10 bases remaining between them. The germline CDR1 and CDR2 sequences are SEHNR and FQNEAQ (reference sequence). The CDR3 here is CASSTPDTYNEQFF. The CDR3 bases are TGTGCCAGCAGCACCCCGGACACCTACAATGAGCAGTTCTTC.

The chain is built from TRBV7-9 and TRBJ2-1, with D perhaps being TRBD1 or TRBD2 (5 bases each). With 1 base removed from V and 1 base from J, the gap between germline ends came to 11 bases. Germline V lookup: CDR1 SEHNR, CDR2 FQNEAQ (reference sequence). This CDR3 region has 16 residues. The CDR3 DNA follows: TGTGCCAGCAGCTTAGGAGGGAAGGGGTCCTACAATGAGCAGTTCTTC. It translates to CASSLGGKGSYNEQFF.

The chain links TRBV6-2 or TRBV6-3 to TRBJ2-1; D call uncertain. From germline, CDR1 is MNHEY and CDR2 SVGEGT. CDR3 length: 15 residues. V gave up 4 bases and J gave up 9 bases, with 19 bases separating them. The CDR3: CASSLREAPSGEQFF. CDR3 DNA: TGTGCCAGCAGTTTAAGAGAGGCCCCTTCGGGTGAGCAGTTCTTC.

This chain uses TRBV20-1 with TRBJ2-7; 8 positions agree with TRBD1. CDR1 is DFQATT, CDR2 SNEGSKA, per germline (reference sequence). V shed 7 bases and J 0 bases; nucleotides not matched to a gene: 5. CDR3 length: 13 amino acids. Here the CDR3 reads CSVRTGSSYEQYF. CDR3 DNA: TGCAGTGTTCGGACAGGGAGCTCCTACGAGCAGTACTTC.

This clonotype was counted many times. The chain employs TRBV3-1 and TRBJ2-1; D is possibly TRBD2 (5 bases). Germline lookup yields CDR1 LGHDT and CDR2 YNNKEL (reference sequence). V was pared by 5 bases and J by 8 bases, with 13 bases between. This CDR3 has 13 amino acids. Here the CDR3 DNA reads TGTGCCAGCAGCGACCGTACTAGTTATGAGCAGTTCTTC. Its translation is CASSDRTSYEQFF.

Only a few counts were recorded for this clonotype. V and J are TRBV3-1 and TRBJ2-1, with 7 bases lining up with TRBD2. The CDR3 extends over 15 amino acids. Germline CDR1 LGHDT, CDR2 YNNKEL (reference sequence). The V gene end was trimmed by 0 bases and the J gene end by 7 bases; junction bases not matched to a gene: 6. CDR3 protein: CASSQDRGVVNEQFF. Here the CDR3 DNA reads TGTGCCAGCAGCCAAGATCGGGGGGTGGTGAATGAGCAGTTCTTC.